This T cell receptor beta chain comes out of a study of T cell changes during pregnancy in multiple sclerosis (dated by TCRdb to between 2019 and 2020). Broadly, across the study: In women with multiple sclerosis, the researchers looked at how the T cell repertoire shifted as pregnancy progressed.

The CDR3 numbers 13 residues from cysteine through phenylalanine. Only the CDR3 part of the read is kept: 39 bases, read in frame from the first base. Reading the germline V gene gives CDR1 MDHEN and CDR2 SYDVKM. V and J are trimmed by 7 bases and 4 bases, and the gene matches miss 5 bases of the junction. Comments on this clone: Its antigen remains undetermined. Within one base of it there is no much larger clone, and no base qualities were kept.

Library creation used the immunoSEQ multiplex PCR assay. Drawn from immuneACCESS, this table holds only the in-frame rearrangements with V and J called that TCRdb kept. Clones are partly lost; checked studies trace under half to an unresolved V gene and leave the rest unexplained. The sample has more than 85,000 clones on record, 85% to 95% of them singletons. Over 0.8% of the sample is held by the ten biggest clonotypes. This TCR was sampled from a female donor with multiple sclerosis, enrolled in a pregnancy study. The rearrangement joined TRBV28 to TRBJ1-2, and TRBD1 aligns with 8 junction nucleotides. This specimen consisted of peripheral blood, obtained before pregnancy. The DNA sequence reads TGTGCCAGCACCAGGGGGCCCGTCTATGGCTACACCTTC. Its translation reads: CASTRGPVYGYTF.